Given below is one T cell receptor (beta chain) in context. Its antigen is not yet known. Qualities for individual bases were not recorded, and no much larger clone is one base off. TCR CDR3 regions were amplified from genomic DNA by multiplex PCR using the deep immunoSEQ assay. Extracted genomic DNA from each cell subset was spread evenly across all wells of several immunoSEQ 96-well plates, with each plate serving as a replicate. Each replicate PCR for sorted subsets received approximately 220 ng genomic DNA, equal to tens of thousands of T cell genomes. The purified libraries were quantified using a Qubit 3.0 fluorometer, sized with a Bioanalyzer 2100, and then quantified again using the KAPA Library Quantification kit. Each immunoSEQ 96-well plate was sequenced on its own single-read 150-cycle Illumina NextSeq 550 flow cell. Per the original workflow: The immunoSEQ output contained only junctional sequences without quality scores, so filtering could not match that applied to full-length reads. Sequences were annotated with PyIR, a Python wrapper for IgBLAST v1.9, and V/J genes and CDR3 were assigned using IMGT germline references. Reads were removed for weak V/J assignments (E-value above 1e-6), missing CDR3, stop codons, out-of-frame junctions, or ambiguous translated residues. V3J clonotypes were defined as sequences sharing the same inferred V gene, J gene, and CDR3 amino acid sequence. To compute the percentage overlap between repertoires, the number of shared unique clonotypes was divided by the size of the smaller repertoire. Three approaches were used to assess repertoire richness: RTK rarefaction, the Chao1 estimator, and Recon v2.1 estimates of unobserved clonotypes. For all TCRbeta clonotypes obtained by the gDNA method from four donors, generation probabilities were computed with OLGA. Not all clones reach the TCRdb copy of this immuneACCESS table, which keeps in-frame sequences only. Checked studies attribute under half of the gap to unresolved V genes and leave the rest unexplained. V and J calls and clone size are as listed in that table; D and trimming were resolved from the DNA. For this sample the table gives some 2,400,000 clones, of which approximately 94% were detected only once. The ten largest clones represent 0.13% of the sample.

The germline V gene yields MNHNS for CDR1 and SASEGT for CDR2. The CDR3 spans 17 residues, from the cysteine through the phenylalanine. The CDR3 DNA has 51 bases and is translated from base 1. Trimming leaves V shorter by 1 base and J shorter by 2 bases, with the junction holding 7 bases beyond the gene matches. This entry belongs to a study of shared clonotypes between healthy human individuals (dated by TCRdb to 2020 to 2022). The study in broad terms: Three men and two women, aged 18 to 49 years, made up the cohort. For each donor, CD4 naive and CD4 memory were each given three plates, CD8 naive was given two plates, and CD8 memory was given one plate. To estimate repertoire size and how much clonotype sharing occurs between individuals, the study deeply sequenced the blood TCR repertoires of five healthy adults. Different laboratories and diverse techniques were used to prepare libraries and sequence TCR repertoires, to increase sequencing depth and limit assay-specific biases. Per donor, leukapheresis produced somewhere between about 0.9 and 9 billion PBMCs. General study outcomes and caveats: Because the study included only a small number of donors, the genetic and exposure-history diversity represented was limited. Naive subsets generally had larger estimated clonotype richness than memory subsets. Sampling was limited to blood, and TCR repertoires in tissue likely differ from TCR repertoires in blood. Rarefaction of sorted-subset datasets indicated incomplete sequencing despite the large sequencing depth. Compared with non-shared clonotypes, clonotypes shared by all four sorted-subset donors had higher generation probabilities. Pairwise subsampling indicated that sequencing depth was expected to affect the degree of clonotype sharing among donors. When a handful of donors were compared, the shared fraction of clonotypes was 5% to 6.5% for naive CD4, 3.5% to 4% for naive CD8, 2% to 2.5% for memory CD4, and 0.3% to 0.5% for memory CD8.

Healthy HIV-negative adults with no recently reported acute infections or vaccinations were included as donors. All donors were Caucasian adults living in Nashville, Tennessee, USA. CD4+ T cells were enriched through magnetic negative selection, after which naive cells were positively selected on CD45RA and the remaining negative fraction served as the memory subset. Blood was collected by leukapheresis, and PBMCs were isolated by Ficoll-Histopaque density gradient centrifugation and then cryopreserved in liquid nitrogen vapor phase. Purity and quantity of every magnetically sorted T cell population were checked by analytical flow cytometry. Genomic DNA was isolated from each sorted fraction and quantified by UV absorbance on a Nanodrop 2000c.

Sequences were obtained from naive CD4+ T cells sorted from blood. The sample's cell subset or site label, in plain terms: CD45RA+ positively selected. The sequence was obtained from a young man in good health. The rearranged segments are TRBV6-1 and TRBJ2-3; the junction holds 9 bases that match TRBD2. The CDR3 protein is CASSEGSLAGLTDTQYF. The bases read TGTGCCAGCAGTGAAGGATCCCTAGCGGGACTCACAGATACGCAGTATTTT.